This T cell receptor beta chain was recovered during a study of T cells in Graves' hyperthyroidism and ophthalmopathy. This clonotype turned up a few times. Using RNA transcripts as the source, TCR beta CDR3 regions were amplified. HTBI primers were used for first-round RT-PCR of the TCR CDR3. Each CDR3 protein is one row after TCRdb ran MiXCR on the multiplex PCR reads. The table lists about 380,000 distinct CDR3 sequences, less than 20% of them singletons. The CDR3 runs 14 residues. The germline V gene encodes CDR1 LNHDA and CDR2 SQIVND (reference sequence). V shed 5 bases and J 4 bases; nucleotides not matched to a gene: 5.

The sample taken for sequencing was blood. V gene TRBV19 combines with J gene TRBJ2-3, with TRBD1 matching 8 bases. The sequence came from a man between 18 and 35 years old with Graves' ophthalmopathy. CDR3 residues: CASSDRGGPDTQYF. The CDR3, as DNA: TGTGCCAGTAGTGACAGGGGAGGTCCAGATACGCAGTATTTT.